One sample yielded the 29 T cell receptor beta chains listed below, sequenced in a study of Graves' ophthalmopathy and Graves' hyperthyroidism (dated by TCRdb to the late 2010s). The run used an Illumina HiSeq 2000. TCR beta CDR3 regions were amplified from RNA transcripts for repertoire sequencing. HTBI primers and the Qiagen OneStep RT-PCR kit were used in a first-round RT-PCR, which was followed by a second-round multiplex PCR, size selection and purification. TCRdb cleaned the public reads at Q25 with fastp, built clones with MiXCR and kept in-frame beta chains. Each entry merges the rows of one CDR3 protein and shows their most common DNA and genes. Counted in this sample were some 170,000 distinct CDR3 sequences; around two fifths of them appeared once. The ten most abundant clones make up approximately 9% of the sample. The sequenced sample consisted of peripheral blood. These receptors came from a man aged 30 to 39 with Graves' ophthalmopathy. Donor details come from another sample of the same person, matched by shared clones.

In its sample, this clonotype was seen many times. The chain links TRBV30 to TRBJ2-7; TRBD2 matches 8 bases. V gave up 3 bases and J gave up 3 bases; unmatched junction bases: 13. Germline lookup yields CDR1 GTSNPN and CDR2 SVGIG (reference sequence). CDR3 size: 16 residues. CDR3 DNA: TGTGCCTGGAGGGGACGATTTAGTACTAGCGGCTACGAGCAGTACTTC. Encoded protein: CAWRGRFSTSGYEQYF. The complete variable domain, with remaining parts taken from reference TRBV30 and TRBJ2-7, reads SQTIHQWPATLVQPVGSPLSLECTVEGTSNPNLYWYRQAAGRGLQLLFYSVGIGQISSEVPQNLSASRPQDRQFILSSKKLLLSDSGFYLCAWRGRFSTSGYEQYFGPGTRLTVT.

This clonotype has only a few counts. J is TRBJ1-2 and V is TRBV27; D is uncertain. V shed 5 bases and J shed 4 bases, with 14 bases lying between them. This CDR3 comprises 14 residues. CDR1 MNHEY and CDR2 SMNVEV come from the germline V gene (reference sequence). The CDR3 spells CASSPDISGYGYTF. CDR3 sequence (DNA): TGTGCCAGCAGTCCCGACATCTCCGGCTATGGCTACACCTTC.

This chain connects TRBV6-1 to TRBJ1-2; no clear D gene. This CDR3 region has 12 residues. CDR1 MNHNS and CDR2 SASEGT come from the germline V gene. In DNA form, the CDR3 reads TGTGCGATCCGGCGGGAATGGGATGGCTACACCTTC. Its translation is CAIRREWDGYTF.

In its sample, this clonotype was seen many times. This chain links TRBV29-1 with TRBJ2-2; D gene unclear. The germline gives CDR1 SQVTM, CDR2 ANQGSEA. CDR3 size: 12 residues. V shed 6 bases and J shed 1 base, with 6 bases lying between them. CDR3 amino acids: CSVRQNTGELFF. DNA for the CDR3: TGCAGCGTCCGACAGAACACCGGGGAGCTGTTTTTT.

At least ten counts were recorded for this clonotype. The chain is built from TRBV12-3 or TRBV12-4 and TRBJ1-5, with D possibly being TRBD1 (6 bases). V was pared by 4 bases and J by 4 bases, with 8 bases between. This CDR3 comprises 13 residues. The CDR3 protein is CASSWTANQPQHF. The CDR3 nucleotides read TGTGCCAGCAGTTGGACAGCTAATCAGCCCCAGCATTTT.

This clonotype was found many times. CDR3 in amino acids: CASSAASGTEYNEQFF. The CDR3 nucleotides are TGTGCCAGCAGTGCAGCTTCCGGGACGGAATACAATGAGCAGTTCTTC. V usage is TRBV28 and J usage is TRBJ2-1; the D gene could be TRBD1 or TRBD2 (5 bases each). The CDR3 extends over 16 amino acids. Per germline, CDR1 MDHEN and CDR2 SYDVKM. V dropped 5 bases and J dropped 4 bases, with 18 bases sitting between them.

This clonotype was recorded many times. The gene calls are TRBV12-3 or TRBV12-4 and TRBJ2-7, with 13 bases that match TRBD2. CDR3 size: 16 residues. Losses at the gene ends were 5 bases for V and 2 bases for J; bases not matched to a gene: 6. CDR3 sequence reads: CASSLRLAGGTYEQYF. The CDR3 DNA is TGTGCCAGCAGTCTCCGACTAGCGGGAGGTACCTACGAGCAGTACTTC.

The genes are TRBV10-3 and TRBJ1-1, with D tentatively TRBD1 (5 bases). Germline-derived CDR1 and CDR2 are ENHRY and SYGVKD. Trimming took 11 bases from V and 1 from J, leaving 14 bases between them. The length of the CDR3 is 13 residues. CDR3 sequence reads: CAARGTRNTEAFF. CDR3 nucleotide sequence: TGTGCCGCCCGGGGGACGAGGAACACTGAAGCTTTCTTT.

This clonotype has only a few counts. CDR3 sequence (DNA): TGCAGTGCTATGAACACTGAAGCTTTCTTT. This sequence encodes CSAMNTEAFF. The chain employs TRBV20-1 and TRBJ1-1; D not resolved. CDR3 length: 10 residues. Germline loops: CDR1 DFQATT, CDR2 SNEGSKA (reference sequence). V was clipped by 4 bases and J by 0 bases, with 0 bases between them.

The CDR3 nucleotides read TGTGCCAGCAGTTTCCTCGGACAGAGAGGCCAAGAGACCCAGTACTTC. This sequence encodes CASSFLGQRGQETQYF. The V gene is TRBV6-5, the J gene TRBJ2-5; TRBD1 might be the D (6 bases). The ends were cut back, 4 bases at V and 1 base at J, with 16 bases in the middle. Germline loops: CDR1 MNHEY, CDR2 SVGAGI. This CDR3 contains 16 residues.

V gene TRBV7-2 combines with J gene TRBJ2-7; 9 bases line up with TRBD1. J was trimmed by 13 bases and V by 5 bases; bases with no gene match: 6. Germline CDR1 and CDR2: SGHTA and FQGNSA. The CDR3 length is 11 residues. The CDR3 DNA follows: TGTGCCAGCAGCCCCGGGACAGGGTCCTACTTC. This gives the protein CASSPGTGSYF. The variable domain in full, with the rest retrieved from reference TRBV7-2 and TRBJ2-7, is GAGVSQSPSNKVTEKGKDVELRCDPISGHTALYWYRQSLGQGLEFLIYFQGNSAPDKSGLPSDRFSAERTGGSVSTLTIQRTQQEDSAVYLCASSPGTGSYFGPGTRLTVT.

This clonotype was seen many times. The V gene is TRBV11-2, the J gene TRBJ2-7, with 13 bases that match TRBD2. Germline CDR1 SGHAT, CDR2 FQNNGV. Unmatched junction bases numbered 7, after V lost 5 bases and J lost 3 bases. This CDR3 spans 16 amino acids. The CDR3 sequence: CASSLGLAGDHYEQYF. CDR3 DNA: TGTGCCAGCAGCCTCGGACTAGCGGGAGACCACTACGAGCAGTACTTC. Full variable domain (outside the CDR3, taken from reference TRBV11-2 and TRBJ2-7): EAGVAQSPRYKIIEKRQSVAFWCNPISGHATLYWYQQILGQGPKLLIQFQNNGVVDDSQLPKDRFSAERLKGVDSTLKIQPAKLEDSAVYLCASSLGLAGDHYEQYFGPGTRLTVT.

V usage is TRBV11-2 and J usage is TRBJ2-7; D might be TRBD1 or TRBD2, each matching 7 bases. V was clipped by 0 bases and J by 6 bases, with 15 bases between them. The CDR3 totals 15 residues. Per the germline V gene, CDR1 is SGHAT and CDR2 is FQNNGV. CDR3 sequence reads: CASSLERGRGLEQYF. DNA for the CDR3: TGTGCCAGCAGCTTAGAGCGAGGGAGGGGGCTCGAGCAGTACTTC. Complete variable domain (other parts from reference TRBV11-2 and TRBJ2-7): EAGVAQSPRYKIIEKRQSVAFWCNPISGHATLYWYQQILGQGPKLLIQFQNNGVVDDSQLPKDRFSAERLKGVDSTLKIQPAKLEDSAVYLCASSLERGRGLEQYFGPGTRLTVT.

The rearrangement uses TRBV12-3 or TRBV12-4 and TRBJ1-2; 8 positions match TRBD1. Germline trimming cut 3 bases from V and 5 bases from J; bases unmatched to any gene: 14. CDR3 length: 17 residues. CDR3 DNA sequence: TGTGCCAGCAGTTTCTACCTTCCTGGACAGGGCGAGTATGGCTACACCTTC. Translated, it gives CASSFYLPGQGEYGYTF.

The sample holds one count of this clonotype. This sequence joins TRBV19 and TRBJ2-7, with 7 nucleotides matching TRBD2. The germline CDR1 and CDR2 sequences are LNHDA and SQIVND (reference sequence). V lost 5 bases, J lost 5 bases, and 6 bases stayed unmatched. This CDR3 contains 13 residues. The CDR3 spells CASSQIAGDEQYF. The CDR3 DNA is TGTGCCAGTAGTCAAATAGCGGGCGACGAGCAGTACTTC.

This clonotype was picked up many times. V and J are TRBV6-5 and TRBJ1-5; D is unclear. V lost 7 bases, J lost 3 bases, and 13 bases lay in between. This CDR3 has 14 residues. Germline V gene data show CDR1 as MNHEY and CDR2 as SVGAGI. The DNA for the CDR3 is TGTGCCAGCACGGCTACGCAGAACAATCAGCCCCAGCATTTT. This sequence encodes CASTATQNNQPQHF.

This clonotype was found many times. The chain couples TRBV7-8 to TRBJ1-5; the match to TRBD1 covers 12 bases. The junction had 4 bases not matched to a gene; V was cut back by 6 bases and J by 7 bases. Germline V gene data show CDR1 as SGHVS and CDR2 as FQNEAQ. CDR3 length: 14 amino acids. This CDR3 reads CASSPGTGGQPQHF. CDR3 in DNA: TGTGCCAGCAGTCCAGGGACAGGGGGCCAGCCCCAGCATTTT.

This chain's CDR3 is CASRGLRRGNLETQYF. In DNA form, the CDR3 reads TGTGCCAGCAGGGGACTCCGGCGGGGCAACTTGGAGACCCAGTACTTC. V is TRBV12-3 or TRBV12-4 and J is TRBJ2-5; possible D gene TRBD2, 6 bases. CDR3 length equals 16 residues. The ends were cut back, 6 bases at V and 5 bases at J, with 22 bases in the middle.

There are many counts of this clonotype. The J gene is TRBJ2-7, the V gene TRBV7-2; D remains ambiguous. Germline V gene sequence: CDR1 SGHTA, CDR2 FQGNSA. This CDR3 has 14 residues. Trimming took off 1 base at V and 1 base at J, with 8 bases between the two ends. The CDR3 loop reads CASSLEHVSYEQYF. The CDR3 DNA sequence: TGTGCCAGCAGCTTAGAACACGTTTCCTACGAGCAGTACTTC. Drawing the rest from reference TRBV7-2 and TRBJ2-7, the complete variable domain is GAGVSQSPSNKVTEKGKDVELRCDPISGHTALYWYRQSLGQGLEFLIYFQGNSAPDKSGLPSDRFSAERTGGSVSTLTIQRTQQEDSAVYLCASSLEHVSYEQYFGPGTRLTVT.

There are many counts of this clonotype. J is TRBJ2-7 and V is TRBV28; 8 nucleotides line up with TRBD1. The CDR3 runs to 16 residues. From germline, CDR1 is MDHEN and CDR2 SYDVKM. V dropped 6 bases and J dropped 2; count of bases not matched to a gene: 12. In DNA form, the CDR3 reads TGTGCCAGCAGCCCTCCCCGGGACAGGATCCCCTACGAGCAGTACTTC. This sequence encodes CASSPPRDRIPYEQYF.

The CDR3 coding sequence is TGTGCCAGCAGCGTAGGGGTAGCGACAACCTACGAGCAGTACTTC. It is translated as CASSVGVATTYEQYF. The genes are TRBV9 and TRBJ2-7, with D perhaps matching TRBD2 (5 bases). This CDR3 region has 15 residues. V lost 0 bases to trimming and J lost 2 bases, with 12 bases between them. The germline CDR1 and CDR2 sequences are SGDLS and YYNGEE.

This clonotype came up once. The chain is built from TRBV6-2 or TRBV6-3 and TRBJ1-1; 7 nucleotides match TRBD1. The V and J ends lost 6 bases and 7 bases, in that order; junction bases with no gene match: 11. Germline V lookup: CDR1 MNHEY, CDR2 SVGEGT. CDR3 size: 14 residues. The CDR3 nucleotides read TGTGCCAGCAGACCTCTCCGGGGGACAGTTGAAGCTTTCTTT. This sequence encodes CASRPLRGTVEAFF.

This clonotype has ten or more counts. The gene calls are TRBV19 and TRBJ1-1; D unresolved. V lost 7 bases to trimming and J lost 1 base, with 16 bases between them. Germline lookup yields CDR1 LNHDA and CDR2 SQIVND (reference sequence). The CDR3 consists of 15 residues. For the CDR3, the DNA is TGTGCCAGTACCTTGACCCCGGGAAGGAACACTGAAGCTTTCTTT. Translated, it gives CASTLTPGRNTEAFF. Together with reference TRBV19 and TRBJ1-1, the CDR3 gives the full variable domain: DGGITQSPKYLFRKEGQNVTLSCEQNLNHDAMYWYRQDPGQGLRLIYYSQIVNDFQKGDIAEGYSVSREKKESFPLTVTSAQKNPTAFYLCASTLTPGRNTEAFFGQGTRLTVV.

This clonotype was seen many times. J is TRBJ2-7 and V is TRBV20-1; D is possibly TRBD1 or TRBD2 (5 bases each). Trimming took 3 bases from V and 1 from J, leaving 13 bases between them. Germline V CDR1 and CDR2: DFQATT, SNEGSKA (reference sequence). The CDR3 sequence is 14 residues long. The CDR3 DNA follows: TGCAGTGCTAGCCCCCGGGACGGGTCCTACGAGCAGTACTTC. Amino acid sequence: CSASPRDGSYEQYF.

There are many counts of this clonotype. This chain joins TRBV9 and TRBJ1-1, with D unresolved. V dropped 4 bases and J dropped 0 bases, with 16 bases sitting between them. The CDR3 is 16 residues long. CDR1 and CDR2 from the germline V gene are SGDLS and YYNGEE. CDR3 bases: TGTGCCAGCAGCCCCCACCCATTGGCAGTGAACACTGAAGCTTTCTTT. Protein sequence: CASSPHPLAVNTEAFF.

This clonotype was detected many times. The V and J genes are TRBV7-2 and TRBJ1-5; D perhaps matches TRBD1 (5 bases). The CDR3 is made up of 14 amino acids. Per the germline V gene, CDR1 is SGHTA and CDR2 is FQGNSA. V shed 3 bases and J shed 7 bases, with 13 bases lying between them. The CDR3 region is CASSLGWGEQPQHF. The CDR3, as DNA: TGTGCCAGCAGCTTGGGCTGGGGGGAACAGCCCCAGCATTTT.

There are many counts of this clonotype. The gene calls are TRBV6-1 and TRBJ2-7; 11 nucleotides align to TRBD2. With V trimmed by 1 base and J by 3 bases, 2 bases remained unmatched. The V gene's germline CDR1 is MNHNS and CDR2 SASEGT. The CDR3 covers 15 residues. The CDR3 reads CASSEETSGSYEQYF. CDR3 bases: TGTGCCAGCAGTGAAGAAACTAGCGGGAGCTACGAGCAGTACTTC.

This clonotype has at least ten counts. The chain uses TRBV7-2 and TRBJ1-6, with D perhaps matching TRBD1 (5 bases). CDR1 SGHTA and CDR2 FQGNSA come from the germline V gene. The CDR3 has 13 amino acids. Trimming took 2 bases from V and 12 from J, leaving 11 bases between them. CDR3 loop: CASSLSGQVPLHF. CDR3 DNA: TGTGCCAGCAGCTTATCGGGGCAGGTACCCCTCCACTTT.

This clonotype has a count of ten or more. The chain is built from TRBV19 and TRBJ2-2; possibly TRBD1 for D (5 bases). This CDR3 comprises 14 residues. V lost 6 bases and J lost 3, with 11 bases in between. Germline assignment: CDR1 LNHDA and CDR2 SQIVND (reference sequence). In DNA, the CDR3 is TGTGCCAGTAGCGCTGAAGGGGACACCGGGGAGCTGTTTTTT. Its translation is CASSAEGDTGELFF.